The 10 T cell receptor beta chains given below trace back to one sample, sequenced in a study of T-cell reconstitution after alpha-beta-depleted transplantation in children. Unique molecular identifiers were incorporated during preparation of the TCRbeta library. TCRdb re-derived calls from the PCR reads in MiXCR, one entry per CDR3 protein. The sample consists of 210,000 or so distinct CDR3 sequences, around 9.9% of them appearing once. Sequencing was performed on PBMCs, taken before TCRalphabeta/CD19-depleted stem cell transplant. The source is a child less than two years old with acute myeloid leukemia, due to receive a stem cell transplant.

A note on this clonotype: Germline is not matched at one junction end, which may reflect a read error. This sequence joins TRBV7-3 and TRBJ2-3; 10 bases match TRBD2. CDR3 size: 19 residues. Germline V gene lookup returns CDR1 SGHTA and CDR2 FQGTGA. The CDR3 bases are TGTGCCTGCAGCTTAACCGGCGGCCCAAGCGGGGGGGGTCCTACTACGCAGTATTTT. Protein product: CACSLTGGPSGGGPTTQYF.

This clonotype was detected many times. The chain has TRBV7-2 and TRBJ1-5; D perhaps matches TRBD1 (5 bases). The CDR3 loop spans 15 amino acids. Germline-derived CDR1 and CDR2 are SGHTA and FQGNSA. Trimming cost V 1 base and J 6 bases, with 13 bases left between them. CDR3 DNA: TGTGCCAGCAGCTTAGATGTAGGGGCGCGTCAGCCCCAGCATTTT. Protein: CASSLDVGARQPQHF. Looking up the rest from reference TRBV7-2 and TRBJ1-5 gives the full variable domain: GAGVSQSPSNKVTEKGKDVELRCDPISGHTALYWYRQSLGQGLEFLIYFQGNSAPDKSGLPSDRFSAERTGGSVSTLTIQRTQQEDSAVYLCASSLDVGARQPQHFGDGTRLSIL.

The rearrangement joins TRBV7-2 to TRBJ1-5; D ambiguous. There are 12 residues in the CDR3. V was trimmed by 5 bases and J by 4 bases, leaving 6 bases between them. Germline V lookup: CDR1 SGHTA, CDR2 FQGNSA. CDR3 DNA sequence: TGTGCCAGCAGCGAAGCAAATCAGCCCCAGCATTTT. It specifies CASSEANQPQHF.

This clonotype was recorded many times. The J gene is TRBJ1-2, the V gene TRBV5-6; possibly TRBD1 for D (5 bases). Trimming removed 1 base at V and 6 bases at J, with 13 bases between. There are 14 residues in the CDR3. Germline V gene sequence: CDR1 SGHDT, CDR2 YYEEEE. Here the CDR3 reads CASSLPGPRNGYTF. As DNA, the CDR3 is TGTGCCAGCAGCTTGCCGGGACCTCGGAATGGCTACACCTTC.

The rearrangement joins TRBV20-1 to TRBJ2-3; D is uncertain. Germline lookup yields CDR1 DFQATT and CDR2 SNEGSKA (reference sequence). The CDR3 contains 16 residues. V was cut by 1 base and J by 9 bases, with 23 bases left in between. The CDR3 sequence: CSARGGRYPRRDTQYF. The CDR3 nucleotides are TGCAGTGCTAGAGGGGGTAGATATCCTCGCAGAGACACGCAGTATTTT.

This clonotype was counted many times. The chain joins TRBV12-3 or TRBV12-4 to TRBJ2-2; D is unclear. V was cut by 8 bases and J by 7 bases, with 20 bases left in between. The CDR3 sequence is 15 residues long. For the CDR3, the DNA is TGTGCCAGCCGAGCTTTGACGGCTTATGTCGGGGAGCTGTTTTTT. Translated, it gives CASRALTAYVGELFF.

This clonotype came up many times. This chain joins TRBV27 and TRBJ2-1; tentative D call: TRBD2 (6 bases). Germline V gene lookup returns CDR1 MNHEY and CDR2 SMNVEV (reference sequence). The CDR3 contains 17 residues. V lost 1 base and J lost 0, with 13 bases in between. The CDR3 sequence is CASSLFSGWSSYNEQFF. CDR3 DNA: TGTGCCAGCAGTTTATTTAGCGGTTGGAGCTCCTACAATGAGCAGTTCTTC.

This clonotype was observed many times. The chain's CDR3 is CASSQRRPSTDRRETQYF. The CDR3 DNA reads as TGCGCCAGCAGCCAACGACGACCCTCGACCGATAGAAGGGAGACCCAGTACTTC. The rearrangement joins TRBV5-1 to TRBJ2-5, with D unclear. The V gene's germline CDR1 is SGHRS and CDR2 YFSETQ. CDR3 length: 18 residues. V gave up 4 bases and J gave up 5 bases, with 27 bases separating them.

This clonotype was picked up many times. The V and J genes are TRBV24-1 and TRBJ1-5; no definite D call. The V and J ends lost 4 bases and 0 bases respectively, with 6 bases between them. The germline CDR1 and CDR2 sequences are KGHDR and SFDVKD. The length of the CDR3 is 14 residues. DNA of the CDR3: TGTGCCACCAGTGAACCGTATAGCAATCAGCCCCAGCATTTT. It is translated as CATSEPYSNQPQHF.

This clonotype has ten or more counts. The chain has TRBV28 and TRBJ1-2; D might be TRBD1 (6 bases). Germline CDR1 is MDHEN and CDR2 is SYDVKM. Trimming stripped 1 base from V and 4 bases from J, with 19 bases between. The CDR3 covers 17 residues. The CDR3 is CASSLYGGGWRSYGYTF. CDR3 nucleotide sequence: TGTGCCAGCAGTTTATACGGGGGGGGCTGGCGGAGCTATGGCTACACCTTC.